These 10 T cell receptor beta chains were all obtained from the same sample, sequenced in a study of blood T cell repertoires in COVID-19. Profiled with immunoSEQ multiplex PCR; TCRdb holds only in-frame clones, not every one. The repertoire holds 310,000 or so clones, with approximately 90% as singletons. Sequences were obtained from peripheral blood. The receptors were gathered from a young woman with COVID-19, enrolled during active disease.

The chain has TRBV14 and TRBJ1-1; 7 bases agree with TRBD1. The trim removed 3 bases at V and 1 base at J, leaving 11 bases unmatched. Germline CDR1 and CDR2: SGHDN and FVKESK. The CDR3 spans 17 residues. The CDR3: CASSQDQGGGRNTEAFF. The CDR3 nucleotides read TGTGCCAGCAGCCAGGACCAGGGGGGCGGACGGAACACTGAAGCTTTCTTT.

The chain combines TRBV19 with TRBJ2-7, with unresolved D. Germline loops: CDR1 LNHDA, CDR2 SQIVND (reference sequence). V dropped 10 bases and J dropped 3 bases, with 19 bases sitting between them. The CDR3 is 14 residues long. The CDR3 loop is CATRREAYRYEQYF. In DNA form, the CDR3 reads TGTGCCACCCGAAGAGAGGCTTACCGCTACGAGCAGTACTTC.

This chain links TRBV30 with TRBJ1-4, with 9 bases aligning to TRBD1. Germline CDR1 and CDR2: GTSNPN and SVGIG (reference sequence). CDR3 size: 15 residues. V shed 3 bases, J shed 10 bases, and the junction held 12 bases outside the gene matches. DNA of the CDR3: TGTGCCTGGAGAAACAGACAGGGGGAAACGGTAAAACTGTTTTTT. Protein sequence: CAWRNRQGETVKLFF.

This sequence joins TRBV3-1 (or the pseudogene TRBV3-2) and TRBJ1-2; TRBD1 aligns across 7 bases. V lost 0 bases to trimming and J lost 4 bases; unmatched junction nucleotides: 5. Germline V gene lookup returns CDR1 LGHDT and CDR2 YNNKEL (reference sequence). The CDR3 extends over 15 amino acids. The CDR3 DNA follows: TGTGCCAGCAGCCAAGATTTCGGGACAGCCTATGGCTACACCTTC. Its translation is CASSQDFGTAYGYTF.

This chain links TRBV5-1 with TRBJ2-7; maybe TRBD2 (5 bases). With 4 bases removed from V and 5 bases from J, the gap between germline ends came to 16 bases. This CDR3 has 14 residues. CDR1 is SGHRS and CDR2 is YFSETQ in the germline V gene. The CDR3 DNA follows: TGCGCCAGCAGCCCTAGCTCCGGTAGTCACGAGCAGTACTTC. Protein: CASSPSSGSHEQYF.

The rearrangement joins TRBV7-2 to TRBJ2-1; 8 positions agree with TRBD2. V trimming: 0 bases; J trimming: 3 bases; junction bases outside the gene matches: 1. Per germline, CDR1 SGHTA and CDR2 FQGNSA. The CDR3 sequence is 15 residues long. The CDR3 nucleotides are TGTGCCAGCAGCTTAGCGGCGGGAGGCTACAATGAGCAGTTCTTC. It is translated as CASSLAAGGYNEQFF.

This clone was found once. The chain combines TRBV19 with TRBJ2-1, with TRBD2 matching 11 bases. CDR3 length: 15 amino acids. CDR1 and CDR2 from the germline V gene are LNHDA and SQIVND (reference sequence). V shed 3 bases, J shed 10 bases, and the junction held 8 bases outside the gene matches. The CDR3, as DNA: TGTGCCAGTAGTATCTCCGGGACTAGCGGCCGGGAGCAGTTCTTC. Residues: CASSISGTSGREQFF.

The chain recombines TRBV6-4 with TRBJ2-3; TRBD1 might be the D (5 bases). This CDR3 comprises 15 residues. V lost 4 bases to trimming and J lost 2 bases, with 13 bases between them. Germline CDR1 is MRHNA and CDR2 is SNTAGT. The CDR3 region has the DNA TGTGCCAGCAGTGGGAGAAGGGGCTACACAGATACGCAGTATTTT. Its protein product is CASSGRRGYTDTQYF.

The chain is built from TRBV19 and TRBJ1-1, with D possibly being TRBD1 (6 bases). Between the trimmed V and J ends, which lost 6 bases and 4 bases, there was a span of 21 bases. This CDR3 has 16 amino acids. Germline CDR1 reads LNHDA; CDR2 reads SQIVND (reference sequence). The CDR3 loop reads CASSPTSGGSSTEAFF. The CDR3 DNA follows: TGTGCCAGTAGCCCGACATCTGGGGGCTCGAGCACTGAAGCTTTCTTT.

J is TRBJ1-3 and V is TRBV6-5, with D tentatively TRBD1 (5 bases). The V end was cut by 2 bases, the J end by 8 bases, with 13 bases between. Germline CDR1 MNHEY, CDR2 SVGAGI. The CDR3 is 14 residues long. CDR3 loop: CASSYAGPKDTIYF. CDR3 sequence (DNA): TGTGCCAGCAGTTACGCAGGGCCGAAGGACACCATATATTTT.